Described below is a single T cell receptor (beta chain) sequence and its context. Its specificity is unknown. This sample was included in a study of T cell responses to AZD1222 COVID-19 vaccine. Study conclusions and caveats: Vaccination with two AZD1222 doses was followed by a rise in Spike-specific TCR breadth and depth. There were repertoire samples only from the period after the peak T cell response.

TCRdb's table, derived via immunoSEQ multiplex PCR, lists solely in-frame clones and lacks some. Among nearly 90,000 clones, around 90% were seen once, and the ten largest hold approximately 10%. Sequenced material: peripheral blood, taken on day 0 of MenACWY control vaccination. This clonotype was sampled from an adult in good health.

CDR3 DNA: TGTGCCATCAGTAATGGGACAGCCTCTGGAAACACCATATATTTT. Its translation: CAISNGTASGNTIYF. The chain carries TRBV10-3 and TRBJ1-3; 7 bases are a match to TRBD1. The CDR3 extends over 15 amino acids. The J segment lost 0 bases and the V segment lost 5 bases, leaving 4 bases of the junction unmatched. Germline CDR1 reads ENHRY; CDR2 reads SYGVKD.